These T cell receptor beta chains were read from a single sample in a study of T cell changes during pregnancy in multiple sclerosis. The assay was immunoSEQ multiplex PCR, and TCRdb's table has in-frame clones only and misses some. The sample consists of tens of thousands of clones, 85% to 95% of them appearing once. Sequences were derived from peripheral blood, sampled after pregnancy. All receptors come from a female donor with multiple sclerosis, enrolled in a pregnancy study. Each CDR3 is given with its conserved first and last residue. A D gene is named only where the DNA matches it firmly. Part of the rows lack a size; the others show once, few, many or a class for expanded clones.

J,V,D,size,DNA,CDR3
TRBJ1-1,TRBV30,NA,NA,TGTGCCACCAGAGCTGGGAGCACTGAAGCTTTCTTT,CATRAGSTEAFF
TRBJ1-2,TRBV19,NA,NA,TGTGCCAGTAGTATGGGCAGAAACTATGGCTACACCTTC,CASSMGRNYGYTF
TRBJ1-2,TRBV4-3,TRBD1,NA,TGCGCCAGCAGCCACGGGACAGGTATGAATGGCTACACCTTC,CASSHGTGMNGYTF
TRBJ1-2,TRBV7-2,NA,NA,TGTGCCAGCACCCCCCCGGGGGTAGCTAACTATGGCTACACCTTC,CASTPPGVANYGYTF
TRBJ2-1,TRBV9,NA,once,TGTGCCAGCAGCGTAGGGTGGGCGCCTTCCTACAATGAGCAGTTCTTC,CASSVGWAPSYNEQFF
TRBJ2-3,TRBV19,TRBD1,NA,TGTGCCAGTAGTATGGGACAGGGTCCGGATACGCAGTATTTT,CASSMGQGPDTQYF
TRBJ2-1,TRBV9,NA,NA,TGTGCCAGCAGCGGGGGGGTGAGCTCCTACAATGAGCAGTTCTTC,CASSGGVSSYNEQFF
TRBJ2-5,TRBV6-1,TRBD2,NA,TGTGCCAGCAGTGCAATGACTAGCGGGGCCCAAGAGACCCAGTACTTC,CASSAMTSGAQETQYF
TRBJ2-7,TRBV2,TRBD2,NA,TGTGCCAGCGAGCTAGCGGGGGAGCAGTACTTC,CASELAGEQYF
TRBJ2-3,TRBV10-3,TRBD1,NA,TGTGCCATCAGTGAGGAACACGGGACAGCTCAGTATTTT,CAISEEHGTAQYF
TRBJ2-7,TRBV7-9,TRBD1,NA,TGTGCCAGCAGCCCCGGACAGGGCGAGCAGTACTTC,CASSPGQGEQYF
TRBJ2-1,TRBV5-6,NA,NA,TGTGCCAGCAGCTTGGGCGTTGGGGGAGGCTTGGATGAGCAGTTCTTC,CASSLGVGGGLDEQFF
TRBJ1-2,TRBV9,TRBD1,NA,TGTGCCAGCAGCGTAGGGACAGGGGACTATGGCTACACCTTC,CASSVGTGDYGYTF
TRBJ2-7,TRBV10-3,TRBD1,NA,TGTGCCATCAGCGGGGACAGGGTTGGCGAGCAGTACTTC,CAISGDRVGEQYF
TRBJ2-1,TRBV5-1,TRBD2,NA,TGCGCCAGCAGGAACAGCGGGGGGGAAAATGAGCAGTTCTTC,CASRNSGGENEQFF
TRBJ1-1,TRBV5-1,NA,NA,TGCGCCAGCGGATCGGAGGTCACTGAAGCTTTCTTT,CASGSEVTEAFF
TRBJ2-3,TRBV7-9,TRBD2,NA,TGTGCCAGCCTCGGGGGACTAACAGATACGCAGTATTTT,CASLGGLTDTQYF
TRBJ1-3,TRBV5-8,NA,NA,TGTGCCAGCAGCTTCCGGAGAAACTCTGGAAACACCATATATTTT,CASSFRRNSGNTIYF
TRBJ1-4,TRBV6-1,TRBD1,NA,TGTGCCAGCAGTGTGCAGGGGGTCGAAAAACTGTTTTTT,CASSVQGVEKLFF
TRBJ1-1,TRBV5-6,TRBD1,NA,TGTGCCAGCAGCTTGGACAGGGGAGGCACTGAAGCTTTCTTT,CASSLDRGGTEAFF
TRBJ2-1,TRBV9,NA,NA,TGTGCCAGCAGCGTAGTCCCTAGCCTAAACGACAATGAGCAGTTCTTC,CASSVVPSLNDNEQFF
TRBJ2-5,TRBV2,TRBD1,NA,TGTGCCAGCAGTGACAGGGGGTTGGAAGAGACCCAGTACTTC,CASSDRGLEETQYF
TRBJ1-2,TRBV5-8,NA,NA,TGTGCCAGCACCCCCGCCGGGACTCACTATGGCTACACCTTC,CASTPAGTHYGYTF
TRBJ2-3,TRBV5-6,NA,NA,TGTGCCAGCAGCTTCACAAGGACAGCCACAGATACGCAGTATTTT,CASSFTRTATDTQYF
TRBJ2-1,TRBV6-4,TRBD2,medium-sized,TGTGCCAGCAGTGGGACTAGCGGGGGGGCCAATGAGCAGTTCTTC,CASSGTSGGANEQFF